Presented here are 17 T cell receptor beta chains from one specimen sequenced in a study of T cells in Graves' hyperthyroidism and ophthalmopathy. RNA transcripts were the template for amplifying TCR beta CDR3 regions. When the TCR CDR3 underwent first-round RT-PCR, the HTBI primer set was used. In TCRdb, the multiplex PCR reads were re-called with MiXCR into one record per CDR3 protein. The sample has a few hundred thousand distinct CDR3 sequences; around 46% are singletons. The source material was peripheral blood or thyroid tissue (not recorded which). All receptors derive from a woman between 18 and 29 years old with Graves' hyperthyroidism.

This rearrangement joins TRBV7-4 to TRBJ2-7; 15 bases are shared with TRBD2. With V trimmed by 7 bases and J by 3 bases, 4 bases remained unmatched. This CDR3 spans 15 amino acids. From germline, CDR1 is SGHVT and CDR2 SQSDAQ. The CDR3 region is CASTRTSGRDYEQYF. DNA of the CDR3: TGTGCCAGCACCCGGACTAGCGGGAGGGACTACGAGCAGTACTTC.

The gene calls are TRBV10-3 and TRBJ2-2; perhaps TRBD2 as D (6 bases). The germline V gene has CDR1 ENHRY and CDR2 SYGVKD. This CDR3 contains 12 residues. V lost 6 bases, J lost 7 bases, and 9 bases lay in between. CDR3 nucleotide sequence: TGTGCCATCAGGATGACTAGCGGGGAGCTGTTTTTT. As protein: CAIRMTSGELFF.

This clonotype was seen at least ten times. The chain recombines TRBV7-9 with TRBJ2-7, with a tentative D call TRBD1 (6 bases). This CDR3 has 14 residues. Trimming cost V 5 bases and J 5 bases, with 16 bases left between them. Per the germline V gene, CDR1 is SEHNR and CDR2 is FQNEAQ (reference sequence). The CDR3 spells CASSNQQGIHEQYF. CDR3 DNA sequence: TGTGCCAGCAGCAATCAACAGGGTATCCACGAGCAGTACTTC.

The chain employs TRBV10-3 and TRBJ2-5; D is uncertain. V was clipped by 6 bases and J by 5 bases, with 13 bases between them. The germline V gene encodes CDR1 ENHRY and CDR2 SYGVKD. The CDR3 is 13 residues long. For the CDR3, the DNA is TGTGCCATCAGCCGAAGGGCCTTTGAGACCCAGTACTTC. This codes for CAISRRAFETQYF.

This clonotype was observed at least ten times. The J gene is TRBJ2-7, the V gene TRBV6-6; D unresolved. V dropped 8 bases and J dropped 2 bases, with 16 bases sitting between them. The V gene's germline CDR1 is MNHNY and CDR2 SVGAGI (reference sequence). This CDR3 has 14 amino acids. CDR3 protein: CASCPPGIAYEQYF. The CDR3 DNA is TGTGCCAGCTGTCCTCCCGGAATAGCCTACGAGCAGTACTTC.

The chain employs TRBV2 and TRBJ2-7; D perhaps matches TRBD2 (5 bases). Germline V lookup: CDR1 SNHLY, CDR2 FYNNEI. CDR3 size: 13 residues. V was shortened by 6 bases and J by 3 bases, with 12 bases between the two germline ends. The CDR3 DNA reads TGTGCCAGCAGATCGAGAGGGAGCTACGAGCAGTACTTC. Protein: CASRSRGSYEQYF.

This clonotype appeared a few times. This rearrangement joins TRBV3-1 to TRBJ2-2; maybe TRBD2 (5 bases). V lost 2 bases and J 11 bases, leaving 15 bases between the germline ends. Per the germline V gene, CDR1 is LGHDT and CDR2 is YNNKEL (reference sequence). This CDR3 region has 14 residues. DNA for the CDR3: TGTGCCAGCAGCCAAACCGGGGTGTCCAGAGAGCTGTTTTTT. This sequence encodes CASSQTGVSRELFF.

The table lists this clonotype with a few counts. This sequence joins TRBV9 and TRBJ2-4, with a possible D match to TRBD2 (5 bases). Germline loops: CDR1 SGDLS, CDR2 YYNGEE. The ends were cut back, 4 bases at V and 7 bases at J, with 9 bases in the middle. The CDR3 length is 12 residues. CDR3 loop: CASSSLDNIQYF. In DNA, the CDR3 is TGTGCCAGCAGCTCACTAGACAACATTCAGTACTTC.

J is TRBJ1-1 and V is TRBV20-1; D gene uncertain. Trimming stripped 4 bases from V and 5 bases from J, with 14 bases between. Germline V lookup: CDR1 DFQATT, CDR2 SNEGSKA (reference sequence). The CDR3 length is 13 residues. CDR3 nucleotide sequence: TGCAGTGCTACCAAACCATTCGGGACTGAAGCTTTCTTT. As protein: CSATKPFGTEAFF.

In regard to this clonotype: A read error may produce the germline difference seen at one junction end. The V call is TRBV7-8, the J call TRBJ2-7, with 10 bases that match TRBD2. Per germline, CDR1 SGHVS and CDR2 FQNEAQ. The length of the CDR3 is 15 residues. The CDR3 is CASSPQLAGNNEQYF. DNA of the CDR3: TGCGCCAGCAGCCCCCAACTAGCGGGAAACAATGAGCAGTACTTC. Full variable domain (rest looked up from reference TRBV7-8 and TRBJ2-7): GAGVSQSPRYKVAKRGQDVALRCDPISGHVSLFWYQQALGQGPEFLTYFQNEAQLDKSGLPSDRFFAERPEGSVSTLKIQRTQQEDSAVYLCASSPQLAGNNEQYFGPGTRLTVT.

This clonotype was detected only a few times. The rearrangement links TRBV6-5 to TRBJ2-1; 10 bases are a match to TRBD2. In germline, CDR1 is MNHEY, CDR2 SVGAGI. The CDR3 loop spans 18 amino acids. The V gene end was trimmed by 6 bases and the J gene end by 2 bases; junction bases not matched to a gene: 13. CDR3 loop: CASRGWLAGEGAYNEQFF. The CDR3 DNA is TGTGCCAGCAGAGGTTGGCTAGCGGGAGAGGGGGCCTACAATGAGCAGTTCTTC.

There are many counts of this clonotype. This sequence joins TRBV2 and TRBJ1-4, with 8 bases identical to TRBD1. Germline values: CDR1 SNHLY, CDR2 FYNNEI. CDR3 length: 14 residues. The junction had 6 bases not matched to a gene; V was cut back by 7 bases and J by 5 bases. This chain's CDR3 is CASNRDRGNEKLFF. The CDR3 nucleotides are TGTGCCAGCAATCGAGACAGGGGAAATGAAAAACTGTTTTTT.

This clonotype came up many times. The J gene is TRBJ2-7, the V gene TRBV20-1, with 10 nucleotides matching TRBD2. J gave up 0 bases and V 3 bases, and 8 bases lay outside the gene matches. In germline, CDR1 is DFQATT, CDR2 SNEGSKA (reference sequence). The CDR3 has 16 residues. The CDR3 here is CSARTSGQPPSYEQYF. The CDR3 region has the DNA TGCAGTGCTAGGACTAGCGGGCAGCCACCCTCCTACGAGCAGTACTTC.

This clonotype was picked up a small number of times. The gene calls are TRBV12-3 or TRBV12-4 and TRBJ2-3; D may be TRBD2 (5 bases). The CDR3 has 15 amino acids. Between the trimmed V and J ends, which lost 6 bases and 2 bases, there was a span of 15 bases. The CDR3: CASSWPERTTDTQYF. CDR3 sequence (DNA): TGTGCCAGCAGCTGGCCTGAGCGGACCACAGATACGCAGTATTTT.

The genes are TRBV15 and TRBJ1-6, with TRBD1 identical over 11 bases. CDR3 length equals 16 residues. The germline V gene has CDR1 LNHNV and CDR2 YYDKDF (reference sequence). Unmatched junction bases numbered 6, after V lost 2 bases and J lost 9 bases. DNA for the CDR3: TGTGCCACCAGCAGATTTAGCGGGACAGGGGGTTCACCCCTCCACTTT. This codes for CATSRFSGTGGSPLHF.

J is TRBJ2-1 and V is TRBV20-1; 8 positions match TRBD1. The ends lost 6 bases at V and 6 bases at J; junction bases unmatched: 1. Germline V gene sequence: CDR1 DFQATT, CDR2 SNEGSKA (reference sequence). The CDR3 consists of 11 residues. CDR3 DNA: TGCAGTGCCGGACAGGGCAATGAGCAGTTCTTC. Its protein is CSAGQGNEQFF.

This clonotype showed up just once. This chain joins TRBV7-9 and TRBJ1-2; D may be TRBD1 (5 bases). The V end was cut by 11 bases, the J end by 3 bases, with 16 bases between. Germline CDR1 is SEHNR and CDR2 is FQNEAQ (reference sequence). The length of the CDR3 is 13 residues. CDR3 protein: CALDWGRDYGYTF. The CDR3 coding sequence is TGTGCCCTCGACTGGGGCCGGGACTATGGCTACACCTTC. Using reference TRBV7-9 and TRBJ1-2 for the parts outside the CDR3, the full variable domain is DTGVSQNPRHKITKRGQNVTFRCDPISEHNRLYWYRQTLGQGPEFLTYFQNEAQLEKSRLLSDRFSAERPKGSFSTLEIQRTEQGDSAMYLCALDWGRDYGYTFGSGTRLTVV.